The TCR beta chain under discussion was sequenced for a study of beta chain features in type 1 diabetes. General observations from the study: Type 1 diabetes patients showed a moderate but significant shortening of TCRB CDR3s in all four CD4+ subsets.

The CDR3 has 16 residues. Deletions cut 4 bases from V and 5 bases from J, with 18 bases between. Germline V gives CDR1 LNHDA, CDR2 SQIVND (reference sequence). Reverse transcription of all isolated RNA meant that expressed TCRB transcripts were sequenced. The protocol was immunoSEQ multiplex PCR, while the TCRdb copy is restricted to in-frame clones and leaves out a portion. The table lists about 340,000 clones, roughly a tenth of them singletons. This clone was counted a few times. Its target is unknown. The gene calls are TRBV19 and TRBJ2-4; a weak D match, TRBD2 (7 bases). The TCR sequence derives from a man aged 25-40 years with type 1 diabetes. The source material was central memory CD4+ T cells from blood. CDR3 protein: CASSRHGGADENIQYF. For the CDR3, the DNA is TGTGCCAGTAGTAGGCATGGGGGGGCGGATGAAAACATTCAGTACTTC.